A selection of T cell receptor beta chains follows, all from one sample in a study of T cells after posttransplantation cyclophosphamide. TCRdb's copy holds only in-frame clones and misses some; the assay was immunoSEQ multiplex PCR. This table holds under 15,000 clones, approximately 82% found once. Sequencing was carried out using memory CD4+ T cells sorted from PBMCs. The source of these receptors is a man over 45 in good health, CMV-negative, and a related stem cell transplant donor. Both conserved end residues are part of each CDR3. Fields, in order: V gene, D gene, J gene, CDR3 length, clone size, CDR3 DNA, CDR3 protein. The D gene is left open where the match is weak. Clone size, where shown, is once, few, many, or a class for clones that have expanded.

>TRBV6-4|TRBD2|TRBJ2-7|17|-
TGTGCCAGCAGTTACTCATTAGCGGGGGGACGATCCTACGAGCAGTACTTC
CASSYSLAGGRSYEQYF
>TRBV6-5|TRBD1|TRBJ1-1|14|-
TGTGCCAGCAGTCCCCTAGAGGGGGCGTATGAAGCTTTCTTT
CASSPLEGAYEAFF
>TRBV15|TRBD1|TRBJ1-5|17|-
TGTGCCACCAGCAGAGTGCTGGGGACAGCTTACAATCAGCCCCAGCATTTT
CATSRVLGTAYNQPQHF
>TRBV2|-|TRBJ1-1|14|-
TGTGCCAGCAGGTCCCGGGAGGGGAACACTGAAGCTTTCTTT
CASRSREGNTEAFF
>TRBV29-1|-|TRBJ1-2|13|-
TGCAGCGTTGAAGATCTTTTCCGAGGGGGCTACACCTTC
CSVEDLFRGGYTF
>TRBV28|TRBD1|TRBJ2-7|17|once
TGTGCCAGCAGTTTTGGATCGTGGGACAGGGACTCCTACGAGCAGTACTTC
CASSFGSWDRDSYEQYF
>TRBV6-1|-|TRBJ1-5|14|-
TGTGCCAGCAGGTACATATCTAGCAATCAGCCCCAGCATTTT
CASRYISSNQPQHF
>TRBV9|TRBD2|TRBJ2-2|16|few
TGTGCCAGCAGCGTAGCTGCGGGAGGCTACACCGGGGAGCTGTTTTTT
CASSVAAGGYTGELFF
>TRBV10-3|TRBD1|TRBJ2-7|14|few
TGTGCCATCAGTGAGTCGCGGGACAGGGACGAGCAGTACTTC
CAISESRDRDEQYF
>TRBV11-2|TRBD1|TRBJ1-6|15|-
TGTGCCAGCGGGGGGACAGGAAGTTTGGCTTCACCCCTCCACTTT
CASGGTGSLASPLHF
>TRBV5-4|TRBD1|TRBJ1-1|14|-
TGTGCCAGCAGCCCAAGGACAGGGGCCACTGAAGCTTTCTTT
CASSPRTGATEAFF
>TRBV4-1|-|TRBJ2-7|13|-
TGCGCCAGCAGCCAACAAGCGGGCTACGAGCAGTACTTC
CASSQQAGYEQYF
>TRBV7-2|TRBD1|TRBJ1-2|14|-
TGTGCCAGCAGTCAACAACAGGGGTACTATGGCTACACCTTC
CASSQQQGYYGYTF
>TRBV7-3|-|TRBJ2-3|14|-
TGTGCCAGCAGCCCCCAAATTATGGGAGGTACGCAGTATTTT
CASSPQIMGGTQYF
>TRBV6-1|-|TRBJ2-7|10|-
TGTGCCAGCAGTGAAGTGAGCCATCTGTTC
CASSEVSHLF
>TRBV11-2|TRBD1|TRBJ2-3|15|-
TGTGCCAGCAGGCCAATCAGGGGGCCCACAGATACGCAGTATTTT
CASRPIRGPTDTQYF
>TRBV7-3|TRBD2|TRBJ2-1|13|few
TGTGCCAGCAGCCAGGCTAGCGGGGGTGAGCAGTTCTTC
CASSQASGGEQFF
>TRBV5-1|TRBD1|TRBJ1-1|16|-
TGCGCCAGCAGCGGGGGACAGGGGGCGCGGAACACTGAAGCTTTCTTT
CASSGGQGARNTEAFF
>TRBV5-4|TRBD2|TRBJ2-3|16|-
TGTGCCAGCAGCTTGAAAAGCGGGGGGGCCTCCGATACGCAGTATTTT
CASSLKSGGASDTQYF
>TRBV11-2|TRBD2|TRBJ2-1|18|-
TGTGCCAGCAGCTTTGCGTCTGGGACTAGCGGCTCCTACAATGAGCAGTTCTTC
CASSFASGTSGSYNEQFF
>TRBV5-4|-|TRBJ2-1|15|-
TGTGCCAGCAGCCCGGGGACTCCTCAATTGCATGAGCAGTTCTTC
CASSPGTPQLHEQFF
>TRBV2|TRBD1|TRBJ1-2|14|-
TGTGCCAGCAGTCAGACAGGGAGTAACTATGGCTACACCTTC
CASSQTGSNYGYTF
>TRBV6-6|-|TRBJ1-2|13|few
TGTGCCAGTATAGATGGGCAGAACTATGGCTACACCTTC
CASIDGQNYGYTF
>TRBV19|-|TRBJ1-4|15|-
TGTGCCAGTAGTGGGCCTCCCTTCTCAGGTGAAAAACTGTTTTTT
CASSGPPFSGEKLFF
>TRBV29-1|TRBD2|TRBJ2-7|13|-
TGCAGCGTAGCTAGCGGGAACTCCTACGAGCAGTACTTC
CSVASGNSYEQYF
>TRBV27|TRBD1|TRBJ2-7|14|-
TGTGCCAGCAGTTCCATTCGACAGGGGACCGAGCAGTACTTC
CASSSIRQGTEQYF
>TRBV19|-|TRBJ2-1|15|-
TGTGCCAGTAGTATCTCGTCCGCGACTAGCAATGAGCAGTTCTTC
CASSISSATSNEQFF
>TRBV23-1|-|TRBJ2-3|12|-
TGCGCCGAGGTACTAAGCACAGATACGCAGTATTTT
CAEVLSTDTQYF
>TRBV7-3|TRBD1|TRBJ1-1|13|-
TGTGCCACCCTTGACAGGGGGTTAACTGAAGCTTTCTTT
CATLDRGLTEAFF
>TRBV29-1|-|TRBJ2-1|12|-
TGCAGCGTTGGCCCTCGGAGCGATGAGCAGTTCTTC
CSVGPRSDEQFF
>TRBV7-2|TRBD2|TRBJ2-7|15|-
TGTGCCAGCAGCCAATTTAGCGGGGGCCGAGACGAGCAGTACTTC
CASSQFSGGRDEQYF
>TRBV2|-|TRBJ2-5|15|-
TGTGCCAGCAGGCGTGAGGCGGGGGCCCCGGAGACCCAGTACTTC
CASRREAGAPETQYF
>TRBV27|-|TRBJ2-5|14|-
TGTGCCAGCAGTTTATCGAAGGGGAAAGAGACCCAGTACTTC
CASSLSKGKETQYF
>TRBV6-1|TRBD2|TRBJ2-1|15|-
TGTGCCAGCAGTGAACTCCGGGAGGTTAACAATGAGCAGTTCTTC
CASSELREVNNEQFF
>TRBV18|TRBD1|TRBJ2-7|15|-
TGTGCCAGCTCACTACGGGGACAGGGGGCCTACGAGCAGTACTTC
CASSLRGQGAYEQYF
>TRBV19|-|TRBJ1-1|13|-
TGTGCCAGTAGTCCACGGGGACTTCGAGAAGCTTTCTTT
CASSPRGLREAFF
>TRBV29-1|TRBD1|TRBJ1-1|13|-
TGCAGCGTTATCACAGGGGGTAACACTGAAGCTTTCTTT
CSVITGGNTEAFF
>TRBV4-3|-|TRBJ1-4|12|-
TGCGCCAGCGGGGGACAAAGGGAAAAACTGTTTTTT
CASGGQREKLFF
>TRBV5-4|TRBD1|TRBJ1-2|15|once
TGTGCCAGCAGCCCGGGGGGGGACAGGGATATTGGCTACACCTTC
CASSPGGDRDIGYTF
>TRBV5-4|TRBD2|TRBJ2-1|15|-
TGTGCCAGCAGCTCCGGGAGGGAGCCCTACAATGAGCAGTTCTTC
CASSSGREPYNEQFF
>TRBV25-1|-|TRBJ2-6|11|-
TGTGCCAGCAGCTCCTCACTCGTCCTGACTTTC
CASSSSLVLTF
>TRBV6-5|-|TRBJ1-3|16|few
TGTGCCAGCAGTTATACAGGGTCGGGCGCTGGAAACACCATATATTTT
CASSYTGSGAGNTIYF
>TRBV6-6|TRBD1|TRBJ1-2|16|-
TGTGCCAGCAGTTCGGGCCAGGACAGGGGGCGGGCAGGCTACACCTTC
CASSSGQDRGRAGYTF